These 8 T cell receptor beta chains came from one sample sequenced in a study of T cell responses to AZD1222 COVID-19 vaccine. Assay: immunoSEQ multiplex PCR; the TCRdb copy retains only in-frame clones and omits some. The sample lists around 160,000 clones, 75% to 95% occurring once. The specimen was peripheral blood, collected on day 0 of MenACWY control vaccination. These receptors all come from an adult in good health.

The gene calls are TRBV9 and TRBJ1-1; TRBD1 agrees at 9 bases. The CDR3 length is 18 residues. The germline CDR1 and CDR2 sequences are SGDLS and YYNGEE. V was pared by 1 base and J by 0 bases, with 10 bases of the junction left unmatched. The CDR3 is CASSVQGTGNLMNTEAFF. CDR3 nucleotide sequence: TGTGCCAGCAGCGTACAGGGGACAGGGAATTTAATGAACACTGAAGCTTTCTTT.

The chain is built from TRBV4-1 and TRBJ2-7; either TRBD1 or TRBD2 may supply D (5 bases each). V lost 4 bases to trimming and J lost 7 bases, with 14 bases between them. This CDR3 is 13 amino acids long. Germline assignment: CDR1 MGHRA and CDR2 YSYEKL. The CDR3 loop reads CASSRLFGGEQYF. DNA of the CDR3: TGCGCCAGCAGCCGGCTTTTTGGGGGAGAGCAGTACTTC.

The chain recombines TRBV28 with TRBJ1-4; D remains ambiguous. The V end lost 8 bases, the J end lost 8 bases, and 12 bases lay between the germline ends. The CDR3 is 12 amino acids. Germline values: CDR1 MDHEN, CDR2 SYDVKM. CDR3 nucleotides: TGTGCCAGCGCTCCCTACGAGGAAAAACTGTTTTTT. Residues: CASAPYEEKLFF.

The chain is built from TRBV28 and TRBJ1-3, with a possible D match to TRBD1 (6 bases). Per the germline V gene, CDR1 is MDHEN and CDR2 is SYDVKM. The CDR3 runs to 16 residues. The V end was cut by 6 bases, the J end by 0 bases, with 15 bases between. The CDR3 loop is CASRRSGGLSGNTIYF. CDR3 nucleotide sequence: TGTGCCAGCAGGCGCTCTGGGGGGCTCTCTGGAAACACCATATATTTT.

The rearrangement uses TRBV2 and TRBJ1-4; no reliable D call. Germline values: CDR1 SNHLY, CDR2 FYNNEI. The CDR3 length is 16 residues. Trimming pared 8 bases from V and 0 bases from J, leaving 16 bases between. Written as DNA, the CDR3 is TGTGCCAGCGCTTCGGCCGGCTTGGCAACTAATGAAAAACTGTTTTTT. This sequence encodes CASASAGLATNEKLFF.

This chain links TRBV30 with TRBJ1-1; TRBD1 matches 10 bases. The V and J ends lost 5 bases and 4 bases, in that order; junction bases with no gene match: 4. The CDR3 spans 13 residues. Germline V gene lookup returns CDR1 GTSNPN and CDR2 SVGIG (reference sequence). The CDR3 region is CAWLRTGGTEAFF. CDR3 nucleotide sequence: TGTGCCTGGCTCCGGACAGGGGGCACTGAAGCTTTCTTT.

The chain is built from TRBV27 and TRBJ1-2; D ambiguous. Germline lookup yields CDR1 MNHEY and CDR2 SMNVEV (reference sequence). There are 14 residues in the CDR3. Trimming removed 0 bases at V and 4 bases at J, with 9 bases between. The CDR3 coding sequence is TGTGCCAGCAGTTTATCAGTGTCAACCTATGGCTACACCTTC. Translated, it gives CASSLSVSTYGYTF.

V is TRBV7-2 and J is TRBJ1-2; 8 positions agree with TRBD1. This CDR3 comprises 14 residues. V was clipped by 5 bases and J by 7 bases; unmatched bases: 9. The germline CDR1 and CDR2 sequences are SGHTA and FQGNSA. The chain's CDR3 is CASSPRTGFRGYTF. The CDR3 DNA is TGTGCCAGCAGCCCCAGGACAGGGTTCCGTGGCTACACCTTC.